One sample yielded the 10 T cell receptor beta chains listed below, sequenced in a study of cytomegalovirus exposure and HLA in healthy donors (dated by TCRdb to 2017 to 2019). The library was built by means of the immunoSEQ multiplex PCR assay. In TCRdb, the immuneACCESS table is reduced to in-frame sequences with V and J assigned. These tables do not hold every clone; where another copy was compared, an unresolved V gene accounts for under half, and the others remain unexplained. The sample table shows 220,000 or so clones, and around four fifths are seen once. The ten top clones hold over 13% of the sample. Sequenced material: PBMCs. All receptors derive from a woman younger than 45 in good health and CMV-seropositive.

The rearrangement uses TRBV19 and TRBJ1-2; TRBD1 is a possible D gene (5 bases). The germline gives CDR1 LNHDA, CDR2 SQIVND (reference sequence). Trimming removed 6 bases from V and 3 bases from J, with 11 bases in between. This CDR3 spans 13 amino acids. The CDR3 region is CASRRDGYYGYTF. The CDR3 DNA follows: TGTGCCAGTAGAAGGGACGGATACTATGGCTACACCTTC. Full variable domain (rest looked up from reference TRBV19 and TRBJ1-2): DGGITQSPKYLFRKEGQNVTLSCEQNLNHDAMYWYRQDPGQGLRLIYYSQIVNDFQKGDIAEGYSVSREKKESFPLTVTSAQKNPTAFYLCASRRDGYYGYTFGSGTRLTVV.

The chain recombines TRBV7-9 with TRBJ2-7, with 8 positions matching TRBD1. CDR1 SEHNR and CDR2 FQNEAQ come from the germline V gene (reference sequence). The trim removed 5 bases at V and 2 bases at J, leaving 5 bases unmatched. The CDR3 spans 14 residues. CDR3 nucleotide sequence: TGTGCCAGCAGCATTGGACAGGGTACCTACGAGCAGTACTTC. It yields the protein CASSIGQGTYEQYF.

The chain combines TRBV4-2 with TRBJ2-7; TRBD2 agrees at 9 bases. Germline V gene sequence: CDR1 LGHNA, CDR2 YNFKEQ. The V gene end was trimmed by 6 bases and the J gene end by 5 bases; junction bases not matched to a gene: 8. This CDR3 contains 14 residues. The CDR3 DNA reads TGTGCCAGCAGGGCGGGAGGGCCGCTCCACGAGCAGTACTTC. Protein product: CASRAGGPLHEQYF.

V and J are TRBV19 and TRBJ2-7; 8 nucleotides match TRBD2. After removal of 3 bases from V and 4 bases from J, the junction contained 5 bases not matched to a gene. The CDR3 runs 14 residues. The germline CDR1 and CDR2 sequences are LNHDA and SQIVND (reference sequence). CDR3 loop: CASSITLADYEQYF. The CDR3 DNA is TGTGCCAGTAGTATTACACTAGCGGATTACGAGCAGTACTTC.

The CDR3 bases are TGCAGCGTTGAAGAGATCCAGGCCGGCACTGAAGCTTTCTTT. This encodes CSVEEIQAGTEAFF. The chain combines TRBV29-1 with TRBJ1-1, with D unresolved. The germline gives CDR1 SQVTM, CDR2 ANQGSEA. Deletions cut 0 bases from V and 4 bases from J, with 12 bases between. CDR3 length equals 14 residues. The full variable domain, rest sourced from reference TRBV29-1 and TRBJ1-1, is SAVISQKPSRDICQRGTSLTIQCQVDSQVTMMFWYRQQPGQSLTLIATANQGSEATYESGFVIDKFPISRPNLTFSTLTVSNMSPEDSSIYLCSVEEIQAGTEAFFGQGTRLTVV.

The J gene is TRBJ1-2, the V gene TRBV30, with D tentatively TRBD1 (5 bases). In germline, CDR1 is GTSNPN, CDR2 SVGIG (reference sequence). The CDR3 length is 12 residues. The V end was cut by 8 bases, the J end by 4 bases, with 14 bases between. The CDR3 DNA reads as TGTGCCGGCCGGGACCGGCCCTATGGCTACACCTTC. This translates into CAGRDRPYGYTF.

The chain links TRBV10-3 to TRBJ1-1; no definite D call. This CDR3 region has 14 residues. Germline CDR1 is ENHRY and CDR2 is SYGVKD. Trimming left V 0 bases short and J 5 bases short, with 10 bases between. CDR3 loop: CAISESEGWTEAFF. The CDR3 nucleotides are TGTGCCATCAGTGAGTCCGAAGGGTGGACTGAAGCTTTCTTT.

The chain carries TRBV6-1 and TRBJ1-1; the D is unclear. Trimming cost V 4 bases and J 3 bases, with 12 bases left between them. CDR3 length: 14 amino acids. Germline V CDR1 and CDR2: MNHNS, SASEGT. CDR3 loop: CASSGVPWDTEAFF. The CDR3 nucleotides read TGTGCCAGCAGTGGCGTCCCCTGGGACACTGAAGCTTTCTTT.

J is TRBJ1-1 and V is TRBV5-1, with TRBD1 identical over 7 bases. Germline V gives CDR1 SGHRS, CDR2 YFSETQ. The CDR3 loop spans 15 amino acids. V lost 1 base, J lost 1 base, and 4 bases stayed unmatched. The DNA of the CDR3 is TGCGCCAGCAGCTTGTTGGGACAGCGGAACACTGAAGCTTTCTTT. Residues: CASSLLGQRNTEAFF.

The CDR3 nucleotides are TGCAGCGTTGAGCGGGGACAGGTTCTCTACGAGCAGTACTTC. Translating it yields CSVERGQVLYEQYF. The gene calls are TRBV29-1 and TRBJ2-7, with 8 positions matching TRBD1. Trimming took 3 bases from V and 3 from J; bases not matched to a gene: 7. Germline V gives CDR1 SQVTM, CDR2 ANQGSEA. The CDR3 loop spans 14 amino acids.